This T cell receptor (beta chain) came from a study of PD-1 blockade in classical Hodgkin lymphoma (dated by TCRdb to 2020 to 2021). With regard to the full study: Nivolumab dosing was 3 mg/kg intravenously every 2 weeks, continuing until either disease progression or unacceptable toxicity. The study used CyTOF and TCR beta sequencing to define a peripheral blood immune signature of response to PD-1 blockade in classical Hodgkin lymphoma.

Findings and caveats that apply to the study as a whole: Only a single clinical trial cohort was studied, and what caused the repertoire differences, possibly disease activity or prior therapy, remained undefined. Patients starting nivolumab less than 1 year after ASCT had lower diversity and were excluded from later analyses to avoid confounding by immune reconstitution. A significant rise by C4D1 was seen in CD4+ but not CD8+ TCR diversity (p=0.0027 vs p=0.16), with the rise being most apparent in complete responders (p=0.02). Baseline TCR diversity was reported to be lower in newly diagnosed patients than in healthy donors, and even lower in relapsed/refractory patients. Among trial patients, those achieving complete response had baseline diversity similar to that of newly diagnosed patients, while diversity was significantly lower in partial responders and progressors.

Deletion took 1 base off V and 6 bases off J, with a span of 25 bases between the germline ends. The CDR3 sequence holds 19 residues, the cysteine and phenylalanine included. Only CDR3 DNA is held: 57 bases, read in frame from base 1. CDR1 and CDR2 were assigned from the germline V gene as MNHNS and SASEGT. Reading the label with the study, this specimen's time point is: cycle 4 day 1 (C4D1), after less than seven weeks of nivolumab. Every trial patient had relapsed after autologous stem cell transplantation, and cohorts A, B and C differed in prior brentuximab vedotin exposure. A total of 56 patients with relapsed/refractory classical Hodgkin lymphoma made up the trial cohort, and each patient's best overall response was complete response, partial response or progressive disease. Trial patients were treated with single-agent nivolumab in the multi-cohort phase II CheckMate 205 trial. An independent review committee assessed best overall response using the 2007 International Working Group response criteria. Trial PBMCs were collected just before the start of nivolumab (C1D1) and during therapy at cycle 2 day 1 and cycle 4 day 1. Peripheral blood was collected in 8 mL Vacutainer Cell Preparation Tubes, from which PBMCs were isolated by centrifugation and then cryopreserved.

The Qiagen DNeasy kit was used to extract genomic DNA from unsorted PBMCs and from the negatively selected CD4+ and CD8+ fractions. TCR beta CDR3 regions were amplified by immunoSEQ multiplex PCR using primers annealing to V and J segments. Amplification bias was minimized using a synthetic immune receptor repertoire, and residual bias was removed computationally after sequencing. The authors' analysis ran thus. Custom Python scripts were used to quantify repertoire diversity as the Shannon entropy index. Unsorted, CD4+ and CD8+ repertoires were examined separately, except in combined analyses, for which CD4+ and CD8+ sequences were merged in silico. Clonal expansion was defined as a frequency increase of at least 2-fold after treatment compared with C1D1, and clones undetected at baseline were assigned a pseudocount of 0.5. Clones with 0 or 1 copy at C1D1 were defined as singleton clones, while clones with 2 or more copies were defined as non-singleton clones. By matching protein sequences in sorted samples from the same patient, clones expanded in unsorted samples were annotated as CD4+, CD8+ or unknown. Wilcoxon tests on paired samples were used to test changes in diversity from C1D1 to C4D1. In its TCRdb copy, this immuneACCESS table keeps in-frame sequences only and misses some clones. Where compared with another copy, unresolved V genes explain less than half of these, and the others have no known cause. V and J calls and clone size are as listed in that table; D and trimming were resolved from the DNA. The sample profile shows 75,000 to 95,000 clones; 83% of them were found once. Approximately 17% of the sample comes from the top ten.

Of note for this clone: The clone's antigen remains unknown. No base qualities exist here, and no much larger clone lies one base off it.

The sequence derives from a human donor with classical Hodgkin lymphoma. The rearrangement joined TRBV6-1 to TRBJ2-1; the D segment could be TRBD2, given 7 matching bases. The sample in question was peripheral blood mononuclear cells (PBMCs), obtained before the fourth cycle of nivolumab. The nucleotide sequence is TGTGCCAGCAGTGAAGTCGACCGGGGGGCCCCTAGCGGCTCCAATGAGCAGTTCTTC. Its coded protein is CASSEVDRGAPSGSNEQFF.